This is a list of T cell receptor beta chains from one sample in a study of blood T cells in healthy people across ages. TCRdb re-called the 5' RACE reads through MiXCR, storing one row per CDR3 protein. Here the sample spans a few hundred thousand distinct CDR3 sequences, roughly 28% being singletons. What was sequenced was blood. The receptors were sampled from a woman aged 70-85 years in good health. CDR3s include the opening cysteine and the closing phenylalanine or tryptophan. Fields, in order: V gene, J gene, clone size, D gene, CDR3 DNA, CDR3 protein. A D gene is named only where the DNA matches it firmly. Not every row has a clone size; where given, it reads once, few, many or a size class.

TRBV7-2	TRBJ1-3	few	NA	TGTGCCAGCAGCTCCATGTACTTCTCTGGAAACACCATATATTTT	CASSSMYFSGNTIYF
TRBV4-3	TRBJ2-7	NA	TRBD1	TGCGCCAGCAGCCAAGAACGACGACAGGGGGGCGAGCAGTACTTC	CASSQERRQGGEQYF
TRBV29-1	TRBJ2-1	NA	TRBD1	TGCAGCGCCCTCCGGGACAGCCGCAATGAGCAGTTCTTC	CSALRDSRNEQFF
TRBV5-1	TRBJ1-4	NA	NA	TGCGCCAGCAGCTTTGGGGACGGTAATGAAAAACTGTTTTTT	CASSFGDGNEKLFF
TRBV20-1	TRBJ2-7	NA	TRBD1	TGCAGTTCCGGGACAGGGGTCTACGAGCAGTACTTC	CSSGTGVYEQYF
TRBV19	TRBJ2-2	many	NA	TGTGCCAGTATCCGAGGAACCGGGGAGCTGTTTTTT	CASIRGTGELFF
TRBV3-1	TRBJ1-3	once	TRBD1	TGTGCCAGCAGCCCGGAGGGGGCGACACCTGGAAACACCATATATTTT	CASSPEGATPGNTIYF
TRBV7-9	TRBJ1-5	NA	NA	TGTGCCAGCAGCTTAGCGGGATCACAGCCCCAGCATTTT	CASSLAGSQPQHF
TRBV5-1	TRBJ1-1	NA	TRBD1	TGCGCCAGCAGCCGGACAGGGTCGAACACTGAAGCTTTCTTT	CASSRTGSNTEAFF
TRBV7-3	TRBJ2-6	many	NA	TGTGCCAGCAGCTCCCCTCTGGGGGGCTCTGGGGCCAACGTCCTGACTTTC	CASSSPLGGSGANVLTF
TRBV29-1	TRBJ2-3	NA	TRBD1	TGCAGCGTTGCCAGGGGGCGATCAGATACGCAGTATTTT	CSVARGRSDTQYF
TRBV20-1	TRBJ2-5	NA	NA	TGCAGTGCTAACACGGTAAACCGGGGTATACAAGAGACCCAGTACTTC	CSANTVNRGIQETQYF
TRBV5-1	TRBJ2-7	few	TRBD2	TGCGCCAGCAGCTCACGGGGGGAAGTCTACGAGCAGTACTTC	CASSSRGEVYEQYF
TRBV20-1	TRBJ1-4	once	NA	TGCAGTGCTAGATTGAGACAGCCAACTAATGAAAAACTGTTTTTT	CSARLRQPTNEKLFF
TRBV6-2/TRBV6-3	TRBJ2-1	NA	TRBD2	TGTGCCAGCACGCCTCAAGGGACTAGCAGTTTTCGGGGCTACAATGAGCAGTTCTTC	CASTPQGTSSFRGYNEQFF
TRBV7-2	TRBJ2-5	NA	NA	TGTGCCAGCAGCACCGGACAGACCCACGTGGGGACCCAGTACTTC	CASSTGQTHVGTQYF
TRBV7-2	TRBJ1-1	NA	NA	TGTGCCAGCAGCTTAGCAGGACGGGGCACTGAAGCTTTCTTT	CASSLAGRGTEAFF
TRBV3-1	TRBJ1-5	many	NA	TGTGCCAGCAGCCAAGCAGTTAGCAATCAGCCCCAGCATTTT	CASSQAVSNQPQHF
TRBV9	TRBJ2-2	NA	NA	TGTGCCAGCAGCGTAGAAGGTAGCCCCCACGGGGAGCTGTTTTTT	CASSVEGSPHGELFF
TRBV4-3	TRBJ2-2	few	NA	TGCGCCAGCAGCCGAGAACTAGGCCCAAACACCGGGGAGCTGTTTTTT	CASSRELGPNTGELFF
TRBV20-1	TRBJ2-3	few	TRBD2	TGCAGTGCGAGGGCTAGCGGGGAGCCAGATACGCAGTATTTT	CSARASGEPDTQYF
TRBV15	TRBJ1-1	few	NA	TGTGCCACCACCCGGGAGTTAGGGACTGAAGCTTTCTTT	CATTRELGTEAFF
TRBV12-3/TRBV12-4	TRBJ1-2	few	TRBD1	TGTGCCAGCAGCCAGACCCACAGGGGAGGTGGCTACACCTTC	CASSQTHRGGGYTF
TRBV7-8	TRBJ1-2	NA	NA	TGTGCCAGCAGCCCCCTGACGGGGGGCAGTCGTTATGGCTACACCTTC	CASSPLTGGSRYGYTF